Following are 12 T cell receptor beta chains from one sample sequenced in a study of CD8 T cells in ankylosing spondylitis. From the 5' RACE reads, TCRdb called clonotypes with MiXCR, one entry per CDR3 protein. The table shows some 130,000 distinct CDR3 sequences, with around 13% occurring only once. Input material: blood, either unsorted or a sorted T cell fraction (not recorded which). All receptors derive from a female donor with ankylosing spondylitis or in good health (not recorded which).

This clonotype was recorded only once. The junction and the germline gene differ at one end; a read error may be behind it. V usage is TRBV19 and J usage is TRBJ1-1; D might be TRBD1 (5 bases). The CDR3 contains 14 residues. CDR1 is LNHDA and CDR2 is SQIVND in the germline V gene (reference sequence). The CDR3 here is CASSIFGGNTDAFF. The CDR3, as DNA: TGTGCCAGTAGTATTTTTGGGGGGAACACTGACGCTTTCTTT.

This clonotype was seen many times. The rearrangement joins TRBV11-2 to TRBJ2-1; 9 bases align to TRBD2. Germline V gene data show CDR1 as SGHAT and CDR2 as FQNNGV. This CDR3 contains 17 residues. The V and J ends lost 2 bases and 12 bases, in that order; junction bases with no gene match: 17. DNA for the CDR3: TGTGCCAGCAGCTTAAAGTTGCGGGAGGGAATTTTTATCGGGCAGTTCTTC. Translating gives CASSLKLREGIFIGQFF. The entire variable domain, with the rest obtained from reference TRBV11-2 and TRBJ2-1, is as follows: EAGVAQSPRYKIIEKRQSVAFWCNPISGHATLYWYQQILGQGPKLLIQFQNNGVVDDSQLPKDRFSAERLKGVDSTLKIQPAKLEDSAVYLCASSLKLREGIFIGQFFGPGTRLTVL.

This clonotype was detected many times. The V and J genes are TRBV11-2 and TRBJ2-1, with 10 bases fitting TRBD1. The V gene's germline CDR1 is SGHAT and CDR2 FQNNGV. The CDR3 consists of 15 residues. The V segment lost 5 bases and the J segment 4 bases; nucleotides outside the gene matches: 5. This CDR3 reads CASSPGTGDYNEQFF. CDR3 nucleotides: TGTGCCAGCAGCCCCGGGACAGGGGATTACAATGAGCAGTTCTTC.

This rearrangement joins TRBV6-1 to TRBJ1-3; D is undetermined. This CDR3 spans 16 amino acids. V was clipped by 7 bases and J by 1 base, with 17 bases between them. The germline V gene encodes CDR1 MNHNS and CDR2 SASEGT. The CDR3 loop reads CASIPAMGRSGNTIYF. The CDR3 nucleotides read TGTGCCAGCATTCCCGCGATGGGTCGTTCTGGAAACACCATATATTTT.

Ten or more counts support this clonotype. This chain uses TRBV5-1 with TRBJ1-2, with a weak D call TRBD1 (5 bases). The CDR3 totals 14 residues. Trimming cost V 4 bases and J 5 bases, with 15 bases left between them. The germline V gene has CDR1 SGHRS and CDR2 YFSETQ. The CDR3: CASSLGTGQYGYTF. CDR3 DNA: TGCGCCAGCAGCCTTGGAACAGGACAATATGGCTACACCTTC.

This chain uses TRBV24-1 with TRBJ2-5, with 8 bases matching TRBD2. Germline V gene lookup returns CDR1 KGHDR and CDR2 SFDVKD. V lost 1 base to trimming and J lost 1 base; unmatched junction nucleotides: 4. The length of the CDR3 is 16 residues. This CDR3 is CATSDLGGGTQETQYF. CDR3 coding DNA: TGTGCCACCAGTGATTTAGGCGGGGGGACCCAAGAGACCCAGTACTTC.

This clonotype has ten or more counts. The chain has TRBV7-6 and TRBJ2-7; maybe TRBD1 (6 bases). V lost 5 bases and J 2 bases, leaving 19 bases between the germline ends. Germline V gene sequence: CDR1 SGHVS, CDR2 FNYEAQ. The CDR3 has 16 amino acids. The CDR3 reads CASSRSPGTKTYEQYF. The DNA for the CDR3 is TGTGCCAGCAGCCGTAGCCCCGGGACAAAGACCTACGAGCAGTACTTC.

This clonotype was picked up many times. The rearrangement links TRBV29-1 to TRBJ2-1; D is perhaps TRBD1 or TRBD2 (5 bases each). This CDR3 comprises 14 residues. Germline lookup yields CDR1 SQVTM and CDR2 ANQGSEA. Trimming removed 7 bases at V and 0 bases at J, with 13 bases between. The CDR3 region has the DNA TGCAGCGCTGCCGGGACGAGCTCCTACAATGAGCAGTTCTTC. Translation gives CSAAGTSSYNEQFF.

Ten or more counts support this clonotype. The rearrangement links TRBV5-1 to TRBJ2-7; 7 bases are a match to TRBD1. Germline CDR1 reads SGHRS; CDR2 reads YFSETQ. This CDR3 has 14 amino acids. The V segment lost 4 bases and the J segment 5 bases; nucleotides outside the gene matches: 9. Written as DNA, the CDR3 is TGCGCCAGCAGCACCGACAGGGAGATAAACGAGCAGTACTTC. The encoded protein is CASSTDREINEQYF.

This clonotype was observed at least ten times. The chain couples TRBV27 to TRBJ2-3; D ambiguous. The CDR3 has 13 amino acids. The germline CDR1 and CDR2 sequences are MNHEY and SMNVEV (reference sequence). V lost 5 bases, J lost 4 bases, and 10 bases lay in between. CDR3 nucleotide sequence: TGTGCCAGCAGTCGCGATGGTTCAGATACGCAGTATTTT. This translates into CASSRDGSDTQYF.

This clonotype was seen many times. The rearrangement joins TRBV20-1 to TRBJ2-3, with D possibly called TRBD1 or TRBD2 (6 bases each). Germline CDR1 DFQATT, CDR2 SNEGSKA (reference sequence). V lost 6 bases to trimming and J lost 4 bases, with 20 bases between them. The CDR3 spans 15 residues. The CDR3 protein is CSAGRGANSPDTQYF. The CDR3 nucleotides read TGCAGTGCCGGAAGGGGGGCGAATAGCCCAGATACGCAGTATTTT.

This clonotype was seen more than once but under ten times. The V and J genes are TRBV18 and TRBJ2-7, with 9 nucleotides matching TRBD1. Germline V gives CDR1 KGHSH, CDR2 LQKENI. The junction had 5 bases not matched to a gene; V was cut back by 3 bases and J by 2 bases. The CDR3 runs to 15 residues. CDR3 in amino acids: CASSPGTGSPYEQYF. As DNA, the CDR3 is TGTGCCAGCTCACCTGGGACAGGGAGTCCCTACGAGCAGTACTTC.